This TCR beta chain was sequenced in a study of T-cell memory formation after mild COVID-19. Study at large: TCR clusters showed largely donor specificity.

This CDR3 is 13 amino acids long. Per germline, CDR1 KGHDR and CDR2 SFDVKD. With 5 bases clipped from V and 8 bases from J, the junction kept 5 bases outside the gene matches. Points from the study as a whole: Day 15 to 85 contracting clones showed balanced CD4/CD8; day 15 to 37 expanders favored CD4+.

With respect to this clonotype: Its antigen is unknown.

MiXCR was run by TCRdb on the 5' RACE reads, yielding one entry per CDR3 protein. The sample includes approximately 300,000 distinct CDR3 sequences, 15% to 20% seen only once; the top ten take roughly a fifth. The clonotype originates from a man aged 18 to 30 who had mild COVID-19 (a few samples of this study predate the infection). Cell type and time point are not known. Sample: PBMCs or a T cell subset sorted from them (not recorded which). This chain links TRBV24-1 with TRBJ1-2, with 9 bases aligning to TRBD1. CDR3 sequence: CATSAPGTGGYTF. CDR3 DNA: TGTGCCACCAGTGCCCCCGGGACAGGGGGCTACACCTTC.